The rows below give T cell receptor beta chains drawn from one sample of a study of blood T cell repertoires in COVID-19. Assay used: immunoSEQ multiplex PCR; TCRdb lists only in-frame clones, some missing. The profile covers some 200,000 clones, with around four fifths appearing a single time and 0.85% to 0.95% taken by the ten largest. Sequences were obtained from peripheral blood. Receptors originate from a man aged 55 to 70 with COVID-19, enrolled during active disease. Both conserved end residues are part of each CDR3. Each record gives: D gene, V gene, J gene, clone size, CDR3 DNA, CDR3 protein. D genes are given only for firm matches. Clone size is stated in some rows and not others, as once, few, many or a class when expanded.

D gene: -; V gene: TRBV10-2; J gene: TRBJ1-1; clone size: -; CDR3 DNA: TGCGCCAGCAGACAGGGTATTGAAGCTTTCTTT; CDR3 protein: CASRQGIEAFF
D gene: TRBD1; V gene: TRBV2; J gene: TRBJ1-2; clone size: -; CDR3 DNA: TGTGCCAGCAGTGAAGGCAGGGGGGCGCGGGGCTACACCTTC; CDR3 protein: CASSEGRGARGYTF
D gene: -; V gene: TRBV3-1/TRBV3-2; J gene: TRBJ1-2; clone size: few; CDR3 DNA: TGTGCCAGTAGGCCGGGGGGGGCGAACTATGGCTACACCTTC; CDR3 protein: CASRPGGANYGYTF
D gene: TRBD1; V gene: TRBV6-5; J gene: TRBJ2-4; clone size: -; CDR3 DNA: TGTGCCAGCAGCCCCGGAGGACAGGCCCGAAACATTCAGTACTTC; CDR3 protein: CASSPGGQARNIQYF
D gene: -; V gene: TRBV19; J gene: TRBJ1-1; clone size: -; CDR3 DNA: TGTGCCAGTAGTGTCCCGCAGGGGAAAGCTTTCTTT; CDR3 protein: CASSVPQGKAFF
D gene: -; V gene: TRBV29-1; J gene: TRBJ1-2; clone size: once; CDR3 DNA: TGCAGCGTAGCCTCCGCAGGGCGAGATGGCTACACCTTC; CDR3 protein: CSVASAGRDGYTF
D gene: TRBD1; V gene: TRBV27; J gene: TRBJ1-2; clone size: -; CDR3 DNA: TGTGCCAGCAGCCGGGGACAGTTCCTTTATGGCTACACCTTC; CDR3 protein: CASSRGQFLYGYTF
D gene: -; V gene: TRBV7-2; J gene: TRBJ2-7; clone size: -; CDR3 DNA: TGTGCCAGCAGCTTGGCGGATTCCTACGAGCAGTACTTC; CDR3 protein: CASSLADSYEQYF
D gene: TRBD1; V gene: TRBV24-1; J gene: TRBJ1-5; clone size: once; CDR3 DNA: TGTGCCACCAGTGATAGGGACAGGGGAGGCAATCAGCCCCAGCATTTT; CDR3 protein: CATSDRDRGGNQPQHF
D gene: TRBD1; V gene: TRBV27; J gene: TRBJ2-6; clone size: -; CDR3 DNA: TGTGCCAGCAGTTTGAACAGGGGCTCTGGGGCCAACGTCCTGACTTTC; CDR3 protein: CASSLNRGSGANVLTF
D gene: TRBD1; V gene: TRBV27; J gene: TRBJ1-5; clone size: -; CDR3 DNA: TGTGCCAGCAGTTTGATTGGACAGGACCCGACCCCAATCTTT; CDR3 protein: CASSLIGQDPTPIF
D gene: -; V gene: TRBV19; J gene: TRBJ1-4; clone size: -; CDR3 DNA: TGTGCCAGTAGTAAAACAGTCTCAAATGAAAAACTGTTTTTT; CDR3 protein: CASSKTVSNEKLFF
D gene: TRBD1; V gene: TRBV18; J gene: TRBJ2-2; clone size: -; CDR3 DNA: TGTGCCAGCTCACCAGGACAGGGCGCGAACACCGGGGAGCTGTTTTTT; CDR3 protein: CASSPGQGANTGELFF
D gene: -; V gene: TRBV27; J gene: TRBJ1-6; clone size: once; CDR3 DNA: TGTGCCAGCAGTTGGGGAGGGAGGTCCTATAATTCACCCCTCCACTTT; CDR3 protein: CASSWGGRSYNSPLHF
D gene: -; V gene: TRBV5-1; J gene: TRBJ1-4; clone size: -; CDR3 DNA: TGCGCCAGCAGCCCCACAGGGAACGCTAATGAAAAACTGTTTTTT; CDR3 protein: CASSPTGNANEKLFF
D gene: -; V gene: TRBV2; J gene: TRBJ1-6; clone size: -; CDR3 DNA: TGTGCCAGCAGGAGGGCGGGCGGTCCGACCAATTCACCCCTCCACTTT; CDR3 protein: CASRRAGGPTNSPLHF
D gene: TRBD2; V gene: TRBV4-2; J gene: TRBJ2-1; clone size: -; CDR3 DNA: TGTGCCAGCAGCCAGACGGGCGGGAGAGGGTACAATGAGCAGTTCTTC; CDR3 protein: CASSQTGGRGYNEQFF
D gene: -; V gene: TRBV19; J gene: TRBJ1-2; clone size: -; CDR3 DNA: TGTGCCAGTAGTGTCGGGACTTCGGTACATATGGACTATGGCTACACCTTC; CDR3 protein: CASSVGTSVHMDYGYTF
D gene: -; V gene: TRBV6-5; J gene: TRBJ2-1; clone size: once; CDR3 DNA: TGTGCCAGACGGTACTCCTACAATGAGCAGTTCTTC; CDR3 protein: CARRYSYNEQFF
D gene: -; V gene: TRBV10-3; J gene: TRBJ1-1; clone size: -; CDR3 DNA: TGTGCCATCAGTGAACGCGGGCAGGATGAAGCTTTCTTT; CDR3 protein: CAISERGQDEAFF
D gene: -; V gene: TRBV19; J gene: TRBJ2-3; clone size: -; CDR3 DNA: TGTGCCAGTAGGCCCCCGTTTCGGGGAGATACGCAGTATTTT; CDR3 protein: CASRPPFRGDTQYF
D gene: TRBD2; V gene: TRBV5-5; J gene: TRBJ2-7; clone size: once; CDR3 DNA: TGTGCCAGCAGCTTCGGGGGGAGGGCCTACGAGCAGTACTTC; CDR3 protein: CASSFGGRAYEQYF
D gene: -; V gene: TRBV10-2; J gene: TRBJ1-5; clone size: -; CDR3 DNA: TGCGCCAGCTCGGAGAATAGCAATCAGCCCCAGCATTTT; CDR3 protein: CASSENSNQPQHF
D gene: -; V gene: TRBV12-3/TRBV12-4; J gene: TRBJ1-1; clone size: -; CDR3 DNA: TGTGCCAGCAGTTTGGGGGGACCTGAAGCTTTCTTT; CDR3 protein: CASSLGGPEAFF
D gene: -; V gene: TRBV21-1; J gene: TRBJ2-7; clone size: -; CDR3 DNA: TGTGCCAGCAGCAAGGAGGGCTACCTGGCGGAGCAGTACTTC; CDR3 protein: CASSKEGYLAEQYF
D gene: TRBD2; V gene: TRBV10-3; J gene: TRBJ2-3; clone size: -; CDR3 DNA: TGTGCCATCAGGGGGGGGACCTCGGGCGATACGCAGTATTTT; CDR3 protein: CAIRGGTSGDTQYF
D gene: -; V gene: TRBV19; J gene: TRBJ1-3; clone size: -; CDR3 DNA: TGTGCCAGTAGTATTCCCCTCTCTGGAAACACCATATATTTT; CDR3 protein: CASSIPLSGNTIYF
D gene: -; V gene: TRBV10-3; J gene: TRBJ1-1; clone size: few; CDR3 DNA: TGTGCCATCAGTGAGAGAGATAGAAACACTGAAGCTTTCTTT; CDR3 protein: CAISERDRNTEAFF
D gene: -; V gene: TRBV6-6; J gene: TRBJ2-5; clone size: -; CDR3 DNA: TGTGCCAGCAGTTACTCGGGGGGAAGGGCCCAGTACTTC; CDR3 protein: CASSYSGGRAQYF
D gene: TRBD2; V gene: TRBV28; J gene: TRBJ2-2; clone size: -; CDR3 DNA: TGTGCCAGCAGTTTTCATGGGGGACTAGGGGCCGGGGAGCTGTTTTTT; CDR3 protein: CASSFHGGLGAGELFF
D gene: TRBD1; V gene: TRBV5-4; J gene: TRBJ1-1; clone size: -; CDR3 DNA: TGTGCCAGCAGCACGGGACAGAGGTCCACTGAAGCTTTCTTT; CDR3 protein: CASSTGQRSTEAFF
D gene: -; V gene: TRBV5-1; J gene: TRBJ2-7; clone size: -; CDR3 DNA: TGCGCCAGCAGCTTGGGGGGCCAGTACGAGCAGTACTTC; CDR3 protein: CASSLGGQYEQYF
D gene: -; V gene: TRBV30; J gene: TRBJ1-5; clone size: -; CDR3 DNA: TGTGCCTGGAGTGTAAAACGGGCCGAGGGTGGTCCCCAGCATTTT; CDR3 protein: CAWSVKRAEGGPQHF
D gene: -; V gene: TRBV7-7; J gene: TRBJ2-5; clone size: -; CDR3 DNA: TGTGCCAGCAGCTTGTTGCAGGGTCGAGAGACCCAGTACTTC; CDR3 protein: CASSLLQGRETQYF
D gene: TRBD2; V gene: TRBV30; J gene: TRBJ2-1; clone size: -; CDR3 DNA: TGTGCCTGGAGCTTGGGCGGGAGAGGGAATGAGCAGTTCTTC; CDR3 protein: CAWSLGGRGNEQFF
D gene: TRBD1; V gene: TRBV18; J gene: TRBJ1-4; clone size: -; CDR3 DNA: TGTGCCAGCTCATTAGACCGGGACAGGGGGCGTGAAAAACTGTTTTTT; CDR3 protein: CASSLDRDRGREKLFF
D gene: -; V gene: TRBV5-1; J gene: TRBJ2-2; clone size: -; CDR3 DNA: TGCGCCAGCAGCTTCCAGGGGCCCCCGAACACCGGGGAGCTGTTTTTT; CDR3 protein: CASSFQGPPNTGELFF
D gene: -; V gene: TRBV6-5; J gene: TRBJ1-6; clone size: -; CDR3 DNA: TGTGCCGCGGGGAGCTCCTATAATTCACCCCTCCACTTT; CDR3 protein: CAAGSSYNSPLHF
D gene: -; V gene: TRBV10-3; J gene: TRBJ2-5; clone size: -; CDR3 DNA: TGTGCCATCAGTGAGTCTAGTGCCCAGTACTTC; CDR3 protein: CAISESSAQYF
D gene: TRBD2; V gene: TRBV18; J gene: TRBJ2-1; clone size: -; CDR3 DNA: TGTGCCAGCTCACCACTTCTTCTAGCGGTCTCCTACAATGAGCAGTTCTTC; CDR3 protein: CASSPLLLAVSYNEQFF
D gene: TRBD1; V gene: TRBV2; J gene: TRBJ1-4; clone size: -; CDR3 DNA: TGTGCCAGCACCACAGACAGGGGTAATGAAAAACTGTTTTTT; CDR3 protein: CASTTDRGNEKLFF
D gene: -; V gene: TRBV3-1/TRBV3-2; J gene: TRBJ2-1; clone size: -; CDR3 DNA: TGTGCCAGCAGCCAAGTTGGGGGGGAGCAGTTCTTC; CDR3 protein: CASSQVGGEQFF
D gene: TRBD1; V gene: TRBV4-1; J gene: TRBJ1-1; clone size: -; CDR3 DNA: TGCGCCAGCAGCCAAGCGCTCGGACGGAGACAGGGGGCTCCCACTGAAGCTTTCTTT; CDR3 protein: CASSQALGRRQGAPTEAFF
D gene: TRBD2; V gene: TRBV18; J gene: TRBJ2-7; clone size: -; CDR3 DNA: TGTGCCAGCTCACCACAAAGACGGGAGGGCCACGAGCAGTACTTC; CDR3 protein: CASSPQRREGHEQYF
D gene: TRBD2; V gene: TRBV24-1; J gene: TRBJ2-3; clone size: -; CDR3 DNA: TGTGCCACCAGTGACCTCGGGTCCGGGGGGGCAGATACGCAGTATTTT; CDR3 protein: CATSDLGSGGADTQYF
D gene: -; V gene: TRBV18; J gene: TRBJ2-1; clone size: -; CDR3 DNA: TGTGCCAGCACGGACAAGGTCGGATATGGCAATGAGCAGTTCTTC; CDR3 protein: CASTDKVGYGNEQFF
D gene: -; V gene: TRBV2; J gene: TRBJ1-2; clone size: few; CDR3 DNA: TGTGCCAGCGGCAACAGGGCGATCTATGGCTACACCTTC; CDR3 protein: CASGNRAIYGYTF
D gene: TRBD1; V gene: TRBV28; J gene: TRBJ1-2; clone size: -; CDR3 DNA: TGTGCCAGCAGCTCTACAGGGGGCTATGGCTACACCTTC; CDR3 protein: CASSSTGGYGYTF
D gene: -; V gene: TRBV5-4; J gene: TRBJ1-1; clone size: -; CDR3 DNA: TGTGCCAGCAGCTTGGCAGGGGTCGCTGAAGCTTTCTTT; CDR3 protein: CASSLAGVAEAFF
D gene: -; V gene: TRBV12-3/TRBV12-4; J gene: TRBJ1-2; clone size: -; CDR3 DNA: TGTGCCAGCAGTTCCGGGGGTGGCTACACCTTC; CDR3 protein: CASSSGGGYTF
D gene: -; V gene: TRBV20-1; J gene: TRBJ2-7; clone size: -; CDR3 DNA: TGCAGTGCTAGTGTAACAGCCCAGTACTTC; CDR3 protein: CSASVTAQYF
D gene: -; V gene: TRBV6-5; J gene: TRBJ1-4; clone size: -; CDR3 DNA: TGTGCCAGTTCCGGGAGGAGAACTAATGAAAAACTGTTTTTT; CDR3 protein: CASSGRRTNEKLFF
D gene: -; V gene: TRBV18; J gene: TRBJ1-6; clone size: -; CDR3 DNA: TGTGCCAGCTCACCAGGACAGAGCTATAATTCACCCCTCCACTTT; CDR3 protein: CASSPGQSYNSPLHF